This T cell receptor (beta chain) originates from a study of cytomegalovirus exposure and HLA in healthy donors. 13 Jbeta primers and 60 Vbeta primers were used for the PCR. Clones were sequenced by immunoSEQ multiplex PCR, and TCRdb holds only the in-frame ones, with some missing. Altogether about 130,000 clones are present, about 78% being singletons, with the ten largest covering approximately 2.9%. J gave up 9 bases and V 5 bases, and 11 bases lay outside the gene matches. The length of the CDR3 is 14 residues. Germline CDR1 and CDR2: MNHEY and SMNVEV (reference sequence). The sequenced sample consisted of PBMCs. The source of this sequence is a human donor in good health. The J gene is TRBJ2-7, the V gene TRBV27; 9 nucleotides align to TRBD1. In DNA form, the CDR3 reads TGTGCCAGCAGTGACCTCGGGACAGGGAAGCGGCAGTACTTC. Translation: CASSDLGTGKRQYF.